These 8 T cell receptor beta chains came from one sample sequenced in a study of beta chain features in type 1 diabetes (dated by TCRdb to 2016 to 2019). Library preparation employed the immunoSEQ multiplex PCR assay. All of the isolated RNA was reverse transcribed with the High Capacity cDNA Reverse Transcription Kit, so expressed TCRB transcripts were sequenced. TCRdb re-hosts the immuneACCESS table, in-frame sequences only. Its copies lack some clones; in the studies checked, an unresolved V gene accounts for under half of them, and the cause for the rest is not known. The sample table lists 250,000 to 350,000 clones, about 15% of them with a count of one. Roughly 6.7% of the sample belongs to the ten largest clones. Sequenced material: central memory CD4+ T cells from blood. The source is a man under 40 in good health.

The chain couples TRBV30 to TRBJ1-5; 7 nucleotides align to TRBD1. The CDR3 is 14 residues long. The trim removed 5 bases at V and 7 bases at J, leaving 11 bases unmatched. From germline, CDR1 is GTSNPN and CDR2 SVGIG (reference sequence). The CDR3 reads CAWGEGQFSQPQHF. As DNA, the CDR3 is TGTGCCTGGGGGGAGGGACAGTTTAGCCAGCCCCAGCATTTT.

This clone was detected many times. This CDR3 is also generated by other DNA sequences in the sample. The V gene is TRBV23-1, the J gene TRBJ2-7, with D possibly TRBD2 on 5 matching bases. TRBV23-1 is sorted into the ORF group, with uncertain function. The germline V and J ends were trimmed by 9 bases and 5 bases, with 20 bases remaining between them. The CDR3 consists of 14 residues. CDR3 region: CARAAGGGFHEQYF. In DNA, the CDR3 is TGCGCCAGGGCGGCTGGTGGAGGATTCCACGAGCAGTACTTC.

This chain joins TRBV10-2 and TRBJ2-2, with TRBD1 matching over 8 bases. The germline CDR1 and CDR2 sequences are WSHSY and SAAADI. J was trimmed by 4 bases and V by 6 bases; bases with no gene match: 7. This CDR3 region has 15 residues. The CDR3 sequence: CASRQGARGTGELFF. The CDR3 DNA reads as TGCGCCAGCAGGCAGGGGGCGCGAGGCACCGGGGAGCTGTTTTTT.

This chain connects TRBV7-9 to TRBJ2-6; no clear D gene. V lost 4 bases, J lost 9 bases, and 7 bases lay in between. The CDR3 length is 12 residues. Germline-derived CDR1 and CDR2 are SEHNR and FQNEAQ (reference sequence). This CDR3 reads CASSSRHNVLTF. In DNA, the CDR3 is TGTGCCAGCAGCTCCAGACACAACGTCCTGACTTTC. The full variable domain, in which reference TRBV7-9 and TRBJ2-6 provide the parts outside the CDR3, is DTGVSQNPRHKITKRGQNVTFRCDPISEHNRLYWYRQTLGQGPEFLTYFQNEAQLEKSRLLSDRFSAERPKGSFSTLEIQRTEQGDSAMYLCASSSRHNVLTFGAGSRLTVL.

V and J are TRBV15 and TRBJ1-1; TRBD1 might be the D (5 bases). Trimming stripped 1 base from V and 6 bases from J, with 21 bases between. The CDR3 contains 17 residues. Per the germline V gene, CDR1 is LNHNV and CDR2 is YYDKDF (reference sequence). CDR3 sequence: CATSRGGLGPRTAEAFF. The CDR3 DNA is TGTGCCACCAGCAGAGGGGGCTTGGGGCCCCGGACCGCTGAAGCTTTCTTT.

This clone was detected only a few times. V is TRBV9 and J is TRBJ2-6, with unresolved D. The germline V gene encodes CDR1 SGDLS and CDR2 YYNGEE. V lost 4 bases, J lost 4 bases, and 12 bases lay in between. CDR3 length: 15 amino acids. CDR3: CASSLDGSGANVLTF. For the CDR3, the DNA is TGTGCCAGCAGCCTGGACGGCTCGGGGGCCAACGTCCTGACTTTC.

This clone was picked up a small number of times. The CDR3 DNA follows: TGTGCCAGCAGTTATTTTCCTAGCGGGAGTCCCTACGAGCAGTACGTC. Its translation: CASSYFPSGSPYEQYV. The genes are TRBV2 and TRBJ2-7, with 10 bases lining up with TRBD2. J was trimmed by 2 bases and V by 5 bases; bases with no gene match: 9. The CDR3 spans 16 residues. Germline CDR1 is SNHLY and CDR2 is FYNNEI.

As regards this clone: The same CDR3 is also encoded by other DNA sequences in this sample. This sequence joins TRBV23-1 and TRBJ2-2, with 9 bases fitting TRBD1. TRBV23-1 is noted as an ORF with a role that remains uncertain. The CDR3 has 16 amino acids. The junction had 3 bases not matched to a gene; V was cut back by 0 bases and J by 4 bases. CDR3 sequence: CASSQSGQGSTGELFF. For the CDR3, the DNA is TGCGCCAGCAGTCAATCTGGACAGGGGAGCACCGGGGAGCTGTTTTTT.